Sequencing of this T cell receptor (beta chain) was carried out in a study of cytomegalovirus exposure and HLA in healthy donors. Overall study context: In an earlier analysis, 90 million to 130 million unique TCR beta sequences were found from 150 million to 200 million T cells.

General observations from the study: CMV serostatus was the only immune exposure information that was available. The authors judged a highly shared variant cluster likely a sequencing artifact. Common viral pathogens seemed to be connected with several of the most significant clusters, according to a later analysis.

Details on this clone: The antigen is not known.

V was clipped by 2 bases and J by 5 bases, with 6 bases between them. This CDR3 contains 12 residues. Germline assignment: CDR1 MDHEN and CDR2 SYDVKM. PCR involved 60 Vbeta and 13 Jbeta primers. Here immunoSEQ multiplex PCR was the method, and the copy in TCRdb shows in-frame clones only, minus some. The sample records more than 90,000 clones, around 78% being singletons. Sequenced material: PBMCs. The chain links TRBV28 to TRBJ1-2; D gene ambiguous. The TCR was taken from a young man in good health and CMV-seronegative. The CDR3 reads CASSLPGYGYTF. The CDR3 DNA reads TGTGCCAGCAGTTTACCCGGGTATGGCTACACCTTC.